The T cell receptor beta chain under discussion was sequenced for a study of read filtering for tumor transcriptome and immune sequencing. Study background: Whole-transcriptome libraries were prepared after DNase treatment.

This library used around 0.4 ug RNA and molecular barcoded adaptors spanning alpha/delta and beta/gamma chains. A single record per CDR3 protein comes from TCRdb applying MiXCR to the reads. Of roughly 41,000 distinct CDR3 sequences listed, roughly an eighth are singletons. This CDR3 has 15 residues. Germline-derived CDR1 and CDR2 are LNHDA and SQIVND (reference sequence). The V end was cut by 6 bases, the J end by 0 bases, with 12 bases between. V and J are TRBV19 and TRBJ1-5; tentatively, D is TRBD1 (6 bases). The specimen sequenced was a population of CD138-negative cells sorted from bone marrow. The TCR was taken from a donor aged 40 or over with multiple myeloma. CDR3 region: CASRTTGISNQPQHF. DNA for the CDR3: TGTGCCAGTAGAACCACAGGGATTAGCAATCAGCCCCAGCATTTT.